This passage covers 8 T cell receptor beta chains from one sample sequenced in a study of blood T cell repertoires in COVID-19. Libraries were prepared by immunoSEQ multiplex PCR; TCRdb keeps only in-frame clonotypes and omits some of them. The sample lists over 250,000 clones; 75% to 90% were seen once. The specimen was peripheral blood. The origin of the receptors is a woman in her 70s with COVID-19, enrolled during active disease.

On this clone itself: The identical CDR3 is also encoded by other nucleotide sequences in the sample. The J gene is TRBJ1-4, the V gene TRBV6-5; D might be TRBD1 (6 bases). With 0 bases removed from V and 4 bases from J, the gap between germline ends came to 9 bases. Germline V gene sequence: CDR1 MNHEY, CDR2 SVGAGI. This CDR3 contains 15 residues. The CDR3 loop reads CASSYSTGRNEKLFF. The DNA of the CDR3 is TGTGCCAGCAGTTACTCGACAGGCCGTAATGAAAAACTGTTTTTT.

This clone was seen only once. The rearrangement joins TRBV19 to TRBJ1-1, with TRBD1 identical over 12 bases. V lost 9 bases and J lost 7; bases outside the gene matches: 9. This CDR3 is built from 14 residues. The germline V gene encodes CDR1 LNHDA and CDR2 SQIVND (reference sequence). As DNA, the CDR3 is TGTGCCAGCGCCGGGACAGGGGGCTTTAGTGAAGCTTTCTTT. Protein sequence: CASAGTGGFSEAFF.

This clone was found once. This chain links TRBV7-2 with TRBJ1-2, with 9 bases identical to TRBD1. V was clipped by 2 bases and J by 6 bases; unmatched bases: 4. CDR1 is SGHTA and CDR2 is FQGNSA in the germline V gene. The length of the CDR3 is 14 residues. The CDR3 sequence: CASSLSRTGDGYTF. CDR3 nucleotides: TGTGCCAGCAGCTTATCCAGGACAGGGGATGGCTACACCTTC.

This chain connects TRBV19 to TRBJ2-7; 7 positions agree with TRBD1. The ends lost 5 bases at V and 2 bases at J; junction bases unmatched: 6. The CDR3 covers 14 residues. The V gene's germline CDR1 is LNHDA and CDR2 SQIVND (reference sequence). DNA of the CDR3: TGTGCCAGTAGTTTGGACAGGTGGGCCTACGAGCAGTACTTC. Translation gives CASSLDRWAYEQYF.

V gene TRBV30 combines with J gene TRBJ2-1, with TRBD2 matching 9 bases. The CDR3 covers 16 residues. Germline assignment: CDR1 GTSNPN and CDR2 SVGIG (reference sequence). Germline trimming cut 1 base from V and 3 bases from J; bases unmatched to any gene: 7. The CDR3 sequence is CAWSGGASGNYNEQFF. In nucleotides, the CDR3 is TGTGCCTGGAGTGGAGGGGCTAGCGGGAACTACAATGAGCAGTTCTTC.

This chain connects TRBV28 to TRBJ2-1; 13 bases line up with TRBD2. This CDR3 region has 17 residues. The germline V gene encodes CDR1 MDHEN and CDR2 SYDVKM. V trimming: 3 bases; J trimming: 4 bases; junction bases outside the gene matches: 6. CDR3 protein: CASSFPRLAGGYNEQFF. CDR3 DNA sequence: TGTGCCAGCAGTTTCCCTCGACTAGCGGGGGGTTACAATGAGCAGTTCTTC.

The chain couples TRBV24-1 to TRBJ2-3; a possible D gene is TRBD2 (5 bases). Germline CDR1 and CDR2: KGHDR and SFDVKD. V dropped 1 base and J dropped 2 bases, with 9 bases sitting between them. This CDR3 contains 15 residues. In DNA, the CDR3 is TGTGCCACCAGTGATTTTAGCGCGTCCACAGATACGCAGTATTTT. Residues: CATSDFSASTDTQYF.

In nucleotides, the CDR3 is TGTGCCAGCAGCTTAGCGAGTGTTCTCGATTCACCCCTCCACTTT. The encoded protein is CASSLASVLDSPLHF. The V call is TRBV7-9, the J call TRBJ1-6; no firm D call. The CDR3 runs 15 residues. The V end was cut by 0 bases, the J end by 8 bases, with 11 bases between. CDR1 SEHNR and CDR2 FQNEAQ come from the germline V gene (reference sequence). Full variable domain (missing parts from reference TRBV7-9 and TRBJ1-6): DTGVSQNPRHKITKRGQNVTFRCDPISEHNRLYWYRQTLGQGPEFLTYFQNEAQLEKSRLLSDRFSAERPKGSFSTLEIQRTEQGDSAMYLCASSLASVLDSPLHFGNGTRLTVT.